This record covers a single TCR beta chain. These data are taken from a study of blood T cell repertoires in COVID-19. Study-level information: Researchers got acute and convalescent COVID-19 samples from the United States, Italy and Spain. T cells, B-cell-depleted T cells, or PBMCs provided the cDNA or gDNA that served as material.

Germline V CDR1 and CDR2: MGHRA, YSYEKL. Trimming left V 5 bases short and J 5 bases short, with 15 bases between. The CDR3 is 14 residues long. Authors' analysis steps: Reference gene primer amplification yielded estimated nucleated cell counts. Data came from immunoSEQ multiplex PCR; TCRdb stores just in-frame clones and leaves some out. V and J calls and clone size are as listed in that table; D and trimming were resolved from the DNA. This table holds more than 200,000 clones, around 90% found once. This sequence joins TRBV4-1 and TRBJ1-2, with D perhaps TRBD1 (6 bases). The sequence was obtained from a man older than 75 with acute or convalescent COVID-19. The sequenced sample consisted of peripheral blood. CDR3 protein: CASSATGGRYGYTF. DNA for the CDR3: TGCGCCAGCAGCGCAACCGGGGGGCGGTATGGCTACACCTTC.